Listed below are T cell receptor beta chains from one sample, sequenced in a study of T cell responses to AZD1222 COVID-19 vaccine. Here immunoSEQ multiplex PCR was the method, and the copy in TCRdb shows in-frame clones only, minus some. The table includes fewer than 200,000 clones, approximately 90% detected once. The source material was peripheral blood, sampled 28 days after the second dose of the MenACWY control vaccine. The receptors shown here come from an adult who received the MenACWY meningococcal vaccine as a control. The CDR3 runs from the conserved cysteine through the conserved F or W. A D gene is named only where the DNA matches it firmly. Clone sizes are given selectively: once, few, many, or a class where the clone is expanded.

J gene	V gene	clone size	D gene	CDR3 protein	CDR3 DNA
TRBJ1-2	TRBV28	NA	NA	CASSLVGSGYTF	TGTGCCAGCAGTTTAGTAGGGTCTGGCTACACCTTC
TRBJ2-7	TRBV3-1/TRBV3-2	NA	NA	CASSQPGHLYEQYF	TGTGCCAGCAGCCAACCGGGACACCTCTACGAGCAGTACTTC
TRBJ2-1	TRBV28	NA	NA	CASSPQQGQFF	TGTGCCAGCAGTCCCCAGCAAGGGCAGTTCTTC
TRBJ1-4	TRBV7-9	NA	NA	CASSLLGGNEKLFF	TGTGCCAGCAGCTTACTAGGGGGGAATGAAAAACTGTTTTTT
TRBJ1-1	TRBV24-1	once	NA	CATSDSGGPEAFF	TGTGCCACCAGTGATTCGGGGGGACCTGAAGCTTTCTTT
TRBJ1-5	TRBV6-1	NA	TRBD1	CASSDQQGARRQPQHF	TGTGCCAGCAGTGATCAACAGGGGGCGAGGAGGCAGCCCCAGCATTTT
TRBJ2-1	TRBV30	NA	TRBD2	CAWIYKGAGTSANEQFF	TGTGCCTGGATTTACAAAGGGGCCGGGACTAGCGCCAATGAGCAGTTCTTC
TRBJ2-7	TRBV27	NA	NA	CASSLRLHSTSYEQYF	TGTGCCAGCAGTTTACGTCTCCATTCAACCTCCTACGAGCAGTACTTC
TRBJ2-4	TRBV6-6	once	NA	CASSSHETGKGNIQYF	TGTGCCAGCAGTTCCCACGAGACCGGAAAGGGGAACATTCAGTACTTC
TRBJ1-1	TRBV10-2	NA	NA	CASSEGQTEAFF	TGCGCCAGCAGTGAGGGACAGACTGAAGCTTTCTTT
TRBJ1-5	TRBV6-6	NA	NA	CASRPRLGRVNQPQHF	TGTGCCAGCAGGCCAAGATTGGGCAGGGTGAATCAGCCCCAGCATTTT
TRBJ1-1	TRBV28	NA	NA	CASHGGSTEAFF	TGTGCCTCGCACGGGGGAAGCACTGAAGCTTTCTTT
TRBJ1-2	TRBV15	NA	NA	CATSAKGRGTYGYTF	TGTGCCACCAGTGCTAAGGGCCGTGGGACCTATGGCTACACCTTC
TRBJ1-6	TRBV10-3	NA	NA	CAISESLGNNSPLHF	TGTGCCATCAGTGAGTCTTTGGGCAATAATTCACCCCTCCACTTT
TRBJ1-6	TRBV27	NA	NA	CASSLSRNSPLHF	TGTGCCAGCAGTTTATCACGTAATTCACCCCTCCACTTT
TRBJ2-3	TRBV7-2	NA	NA	CASSFRRETSTDTQYF	TGTGCCAGCAGCTTTCGGAGGGAGACTAGCACAGATACGCAGTATTTT
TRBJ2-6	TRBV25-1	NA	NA	CASSERRANVLTF	TGTGCCAGCAGTGAACGGAGGGCCAACGTCCTGACTTTC
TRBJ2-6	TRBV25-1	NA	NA	CASSEPGTTGANVLTF	TGTGCCAGCAGTGAACCCGGGACCACTGGGGCCAACGTCCTGACTTTC
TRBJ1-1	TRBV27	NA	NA	CASSFNRMNTEAFF	TGTGCCAGCAGTTTTAACAGAATGAACACTGAAGCTTTCTTT
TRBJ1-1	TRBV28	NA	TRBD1	CASSLTGGANTEAFF	TGTGCCAGCAGCTTAACAGGGGGGGCGAACACTGAAGCTTTCTTT
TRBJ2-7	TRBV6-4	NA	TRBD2	CASSDSGTSGKKSYEQYF	TGTGCCAGCAGTGACTCTGGGACTAGCGGGAAGAAATCCTACGAGCAGTACTTC
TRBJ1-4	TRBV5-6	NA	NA	CASSWGRANEKLFF	TGTGCCAGCAGCTGGGGTCGCGCTAATGAAAAACTGTTTTTT
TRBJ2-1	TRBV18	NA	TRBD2	CASSPPSGMWFF	TGTGCCAGCTCACCACCCAGCGGGATGTGGTTCTTC
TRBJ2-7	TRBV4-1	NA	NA	CASSQDSGNYEQYF	TGCGCCAGCAGCCAAGATTCCGGGAACTACGAGCAGTACTTC
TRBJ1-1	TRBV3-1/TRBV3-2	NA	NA	CASSQRTTEAFF	TGTGCCAGCAGCCAACGGACGACAGAAGCTTTCTTT
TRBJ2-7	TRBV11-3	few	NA	CASSLHAAYEQYF	TGTGCCAGCAGCTTACATGCGGCCTACGAGCAGTACTTC